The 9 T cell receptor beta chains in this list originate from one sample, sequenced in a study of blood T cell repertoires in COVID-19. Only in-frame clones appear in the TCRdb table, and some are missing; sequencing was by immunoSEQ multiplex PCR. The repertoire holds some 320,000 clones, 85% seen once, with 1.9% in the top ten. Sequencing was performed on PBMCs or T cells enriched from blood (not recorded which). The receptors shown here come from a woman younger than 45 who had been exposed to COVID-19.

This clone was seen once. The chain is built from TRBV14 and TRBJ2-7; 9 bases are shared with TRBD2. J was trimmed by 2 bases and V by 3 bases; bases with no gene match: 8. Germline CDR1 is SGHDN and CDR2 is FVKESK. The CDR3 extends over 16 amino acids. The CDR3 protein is CASSHTPLAGTYEQYF. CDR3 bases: TGTGCCAGCAGCCATACGCCGCTAGCGGGAACCTACGAGCAGTACTTC.

The CDR3 nucleotides are TGTGCCAGCAGCTTACATTGGAGCGGGGGGGCCCGAGCCGATACGCAGTATTTT. Translated: CASSLHWSGGARADTQYF. The J gene is TRBJ2-3, the V gene TRBV7-2; 10 nucleotides match TRBD2. This CDR3 region has 18 residues. Germline CDR1 and CDR2: SGHTA and FQGNSA. V lost 2 bases, J lost 6 bases, and 14 bases stayed unmatched.

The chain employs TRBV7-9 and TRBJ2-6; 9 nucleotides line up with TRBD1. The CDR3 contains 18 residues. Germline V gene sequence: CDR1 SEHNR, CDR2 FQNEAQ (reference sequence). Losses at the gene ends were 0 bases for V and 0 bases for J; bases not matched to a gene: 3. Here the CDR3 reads CASSLAGTGISGANVLTF. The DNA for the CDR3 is TGTGCCAGCAGCTTAGCCGGGACAGGGATCTCTGGGGCCAACGTCCTGACTTTC.

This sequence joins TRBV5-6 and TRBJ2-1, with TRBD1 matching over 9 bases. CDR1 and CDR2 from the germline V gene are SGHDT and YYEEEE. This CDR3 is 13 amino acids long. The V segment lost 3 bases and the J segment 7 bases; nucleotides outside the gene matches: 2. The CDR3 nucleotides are TGTGCCAGCAGCTCGGGACAGGGAAATGAGCAGTTCTTC. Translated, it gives CASSSGQGNEQFF.

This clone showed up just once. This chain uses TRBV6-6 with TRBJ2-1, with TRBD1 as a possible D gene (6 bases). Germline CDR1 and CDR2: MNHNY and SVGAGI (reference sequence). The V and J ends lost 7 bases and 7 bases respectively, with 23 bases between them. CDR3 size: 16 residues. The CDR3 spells CASTRTSGEYRNEQFF. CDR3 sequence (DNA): TGTGCCAGCACCAGGACATCAGGGGAGTATAGGAATGAGCAGTTCTTC.

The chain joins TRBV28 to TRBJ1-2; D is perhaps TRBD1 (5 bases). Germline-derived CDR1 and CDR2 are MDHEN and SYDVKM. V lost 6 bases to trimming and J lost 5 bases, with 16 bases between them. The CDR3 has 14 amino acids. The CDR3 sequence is CASSSSVRGYGYTF. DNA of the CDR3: TGTGCCAGCAGCTCATCGGTCCGGGGGTATGGCTACACCTTC.

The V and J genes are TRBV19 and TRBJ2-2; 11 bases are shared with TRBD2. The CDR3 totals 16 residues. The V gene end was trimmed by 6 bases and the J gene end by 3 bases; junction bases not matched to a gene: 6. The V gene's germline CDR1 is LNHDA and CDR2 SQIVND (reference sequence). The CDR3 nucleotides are TGTGCCAGTAGGAAACTAGCGGGAGTTGACACCGGGGAGCTGTTTTTT. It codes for CASRKLAGVDTGELFF. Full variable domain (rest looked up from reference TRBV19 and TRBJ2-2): DGGITQSPKYLFRKEGQNVTLSCEQNLNHDAMYWYRQDPGQGLRLIYYSQIVNDFQKGDIAEGYSVSREKKESFPLTVTSAQKNPTAFYLCASRKLAGVDTGELFFGEGSRLTVL.

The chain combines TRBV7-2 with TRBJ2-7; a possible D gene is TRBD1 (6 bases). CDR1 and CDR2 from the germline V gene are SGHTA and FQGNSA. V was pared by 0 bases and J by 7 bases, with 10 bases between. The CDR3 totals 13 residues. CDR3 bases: TGTGCCAGCAGCTTAGCGTTCAGGGGAGAGCAGTACTTC. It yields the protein CASSLAFRGEQYF.

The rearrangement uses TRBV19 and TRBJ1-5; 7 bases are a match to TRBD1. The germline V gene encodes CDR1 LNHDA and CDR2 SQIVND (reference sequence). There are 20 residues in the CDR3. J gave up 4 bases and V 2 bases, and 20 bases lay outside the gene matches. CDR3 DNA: TGTGCCAGTAGTATACGCCGAGAATCTTTTGTGGGACAGCGGAATCAGCCCCAGCATTTT. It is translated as CASSIRRESFVGQRNQPQHF.